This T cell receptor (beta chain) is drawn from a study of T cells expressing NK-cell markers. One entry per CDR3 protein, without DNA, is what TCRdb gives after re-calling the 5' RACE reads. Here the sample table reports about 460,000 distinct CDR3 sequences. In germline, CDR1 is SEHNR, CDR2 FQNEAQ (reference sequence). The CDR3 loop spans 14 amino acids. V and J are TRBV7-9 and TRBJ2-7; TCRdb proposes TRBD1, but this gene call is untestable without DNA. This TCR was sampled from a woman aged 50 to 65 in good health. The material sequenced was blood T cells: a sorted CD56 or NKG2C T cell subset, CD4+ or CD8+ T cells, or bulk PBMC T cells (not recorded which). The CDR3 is CAVKSGTGSYEQYF. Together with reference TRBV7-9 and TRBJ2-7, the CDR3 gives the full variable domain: DTGVSQNPRHKITKRGQNVTFRCDPISEHNRLYWYRQTLGQGPEFLTYFQNEAQLEKSRLLSDRFSAERPKGSFSTLEIQRTEQGDSAMYLCAVKSGTGSYEQYFGPGTRLTVT.